These 7 T cell receptor beta chains were all obtained from the same sample, sequenced in a study of Ad26.COV2.S vaccination and SARS-CoV-2 variants. TCRdb keeps only in-frame clones here, not all; method: immunoSEQ multiplex PCR. The data show approximately 90,000 clones, with 82% seen just once and roughly 15% held by the top ten. The specimen was peripheral blood, collected after recovery from COVID-19. The source of these receptors is a human donor who had recovered from COVID-19.

The chain joins TRBV9 to TRBJ2-2, with D tentatively TRBD1 or TRBD2 (6 bases each). V shed 7 bases and J shed 5 bases, with 12 bases lying between them. The V gene's germline CDR1 is SGDLS and CDR2 YYNGEE. There are 13 residues in the CDR3. The CDR3 protein is CASRGPSTGELFF. Here the CDR3 DNA reads TGTGCCAGCCGGGGGCCGAGTACCGGGGAGCTGTTTTTT.

The chain links TRBV4-1 to TRBJ2-1; D gene unclear. Germline V CDR1 and CDR2: MGHRA, YSYEKL. This CDR3 is 12 amino acids long. Trimming took 1 base from V and 5 from J, leaving 3 bases between them. CDR3 DNA sequence: TGCGCCAGCAGCCAAGGCCACAATGAGCAGTTCTTC. It encodes CASSQGHNEQFF.

V is TRBV28 and J is TRBJ1-5; TRBD1 matches 11 bases. The V gene's germline CDR1 is MDHEN and CDR2 SYDVKM. The CDR3 consists of 18 residues. V lost 3 bases and J lost 0; bases outside the gene matches: 7. CDR3 coding DNA: TGTGCCAGCAGTTTGGGGACAGGGGGTACCTCTAGCAATCAGCCCCAGCATTTT. Amino acid sequence: CASSLGTGGTSSNQPQHF.

The genes are TRBV24-1 and TRBJ2-2; 8 nucleotides line up with TRBD2. V shed 6 bases, J shed 7 bases, and the junction held 9 bases outside the gene matches. This CDR3 spans 15 amino acids. The germline gives CDR1 KGHDR, CDR2 SFDVKD. For the CDR3, the DNA is TGTGCCACCAGTCTAAGCGGGAGCTCGCACGGGGAGCTGTTTTTT. This encodes CATSLSGSSHGELFF.

This chain uses TRBV6-4 with TRBJ2-5; no clear D. The germline V gene has CDR1 MRHNA and CDR2 SNTAGT. V was trimmed by 7 bases and J by 2 bases, leaving 11 bases between them. The CDR3 totals 13 residues. The CDR3 protein is CASTARWQETQYF. The CDR3 DNA reads TGTGCCAGCACCGCTAGGTGGCAAGAGACCCAGTACTTC.

The chain links TRBV11-3 to TRBJ2-2, with a weak D call TRBD1 (6 bases). The CDR3 is 13 amino acids. From germline, CDR1 is SGHNT and CDR2 YENEEA. V gave up 5 bases and J gave up 5 bases, with 9 bases separating them. Here the CDR3 reads CASSRTATGELFF. The CDR3 coding sequence is TGTGCCAGCAGCCGGACAGCGACCGGGGAGCTGTTTTTT.

This sequence joins TRBV27 and TRBJ2-1; TRBD2 is a possible D gene (6 bases). The CDR3 runs to 16 residues. CDR1 is MNHEY and CDR2 is SMNVEV in the germline V gene (reference sequence). Trimming cost V 5 bases and J 0 bases, with 14 bases left between them. The CDR3 spells CASSLFLASSYNEQFF. The DNA for the CDR3 is TGTGCCAGCAGTCTCTTTCTAGCGAGCTCCTACAATGAGCAGTTCTTC.